The clone carrying this T cell receptor beta chain came up a few times. What it binds is unknown. This sample was taken from a study of post-analysis software for immune sequencing data. Study results and caveats: People with multiple sclerosis had a significantly lower normalized Chao1 diversity than controls did.

Unique molecular identifiers had been added to the TCR beta cDNA libraries. One entry per CDR3 protein, called by TCRdb with MiXCR from the PCR reads. Counted here are almost 700,000 distinct CDR3 sequences, 55% to 60% occurring once; the ten biggest clones make up around 10%. The sample consisted of blood. The receptor's source is a girl under 10 years old with multiple sclerosis.

The CDR3 nucleotides are TGTGCCAGCAGCTTGGCCGGGACTAGCGGCCAAGAGACCCAGTACTTC. The encoded protein is CASSLAGTSGQETQYF. This chain connects TRBV7-2 to TRBJ2-5, with 11 bases lining up with TRBD2. Germline V gives CDR1 SGHTA, CDR2 FQGNSA. This CDR3 is built from 16 residues. J was trimmed by 1 base and V by 3 bases; bases with no gene match: 4.